These 19 T cell receptor beta chains came from one sample sequenced in a study of T-cell memory formation after mild COVID-19. TCRdb reprocessed the 5' RACE reads with MiXCR, giving one entry per CDR3 protein. This sample has 350,000 to 450,000 distinct CDR3 sequences, with 25% to 30% found just once. The sample consisted of PBMCs or a T cell subset sorted from them (not recorded which). These receptors were collected from an adult woman who had mild COVID-19 (a few samples of this study predate the infection). Cell type and time point are not known.

This chain links TRBV12-3 or TRBV12-4 with TRBJ1-5, with no clear D. This CDR3 contains 11 residues. Trimming stripped 3 bases from V and 5 bases from J, with 2 bases between. In DNA form, the CDR3 reads TGTGCCAGCAGTTTCCATCAGCCCCAGCATTTT. Residues: CASSFHQPQHF.

V is TRBV15 and J is TRBJ1-4; D unclear. Trimming pared 5 bases from V and 3 bases from J, leaving 13 bases between. The CDR3 is 15 residues long. CDR1 and CDR2 from the germline V gene are LNHNV and YYDKDF (reference sequence). CDR3 in amino acids: CATSVTPGPNEKLFF. The CDR3 nucleotides are TGTGCCACCAGCGTCACCCCTGGGCCTAATGAAAAACTGTTTTTT.

Only a few counts were recorded for this clonotype. The chain employs TRBV29-1 and TRBJ2-1; 7 bases agree with TRBD1. Per germline, CDR1 SQVTM and CDR2 ANQGSEA. The CDR3 is made up of 14 amino acids. The V segment lost 6 bases and the J segment 6 bases; nucleotides outside the gene matches: 11. The CDR3 DNA reads as TGCAGCGTCATGGACAGGCCCTTCTCCAATGAGCAGTTCTTC. This translates into CSVMDRPFSNEQFF.

This clonotype occurred once. The chain links TRBV29-1 to TRBJ2-7, with 9 bases lining up with TRBD1. CDR3 length equals 14 residues. Trimming at V came to 6 bases and at J to 1 base, leaving 7 bases not matched to a gene. Per the germline V gene, CDR1 is SQVTM and CDR2 is ANQGSEA. The CDR3 DNA is TGCAGCGTGGTCAGACAGGGGGTATCCTACGAGCAGTACTTC. Translation gives CSVVRQGVSYEQYF.

This clonotype was observed a handful of times. The chain uses TRBV5-1 and TRBJ2-2, with D perhaps TRBD1 or TRBD2 (6 bases each). Germline V gene data show CDR1 as SGHRS and CDR2 as YFSETQ. V was shortened by 3 bases and J by 0 bases, with 12 bases between the two germline ends. The CDR3 runs 16 residues. The CDR3 protein is CASSWGAGANTGELFF. The CDR3 DNA sequence: TGCGCCAGCAGCTGGGGGGCCGGGGCGAACACCGGGGAGCTGTTTTTT. Based on the CDR3 plus reference TRBV5-1 and TRBJ2-2, the full variable domain is KAGVTQTPRYLIKTRGQQVTLSCSPISGHRSVSWYQQTPGQGLQFLFEYFSETQRNKGNFPGRFSGRQFSNSRSEMNVSTLELGDSALYLCASSWGAGANTGELFFGEGSRLTVL.

The J gene is TRBJ2-3, the V gene TRBV7-2; D is uncertain. Germline lookup yields CDR1 SGHTA and CDR2 FQGNSA. Trimming took 5 bases from V and 2 from J, leaving 11 bases between them. CDR3 length: 14 residues. CDR3 nucleotides: TGTGCCAGCAGCCCTAGACGTGTCACAGATACGCAGTATTTT. Amino acid sequence: CASSPRRVTDTQYF.

The chain is built from TRBV6-5 and TRBJ2-1; 10 positions match TRBD2. The length of the CDR3 is 18 residues. CDR1 and CDR2 (germline): MNHEY, SVGAGI. V lost 2 bases, J lost 3 bases, and 10 bases stayed unmatched. CDR3 sequence reads: CASSYGLGSSGGYNEQFF. CDR3 coding DNA: TGTGCCAGCAGTTACGGTCTGGGGTCTAGCGGGGGCTACAATGAGCAGTTCTTC.

In this sample, this clonotype turned up a few times. This chain links TRBV3-1 with TRBJ2-1, with D unclear. This CDR3 spans 15 amino acids. V shed 4 bases and J shed 8 bases, with 18 bases lying between them. The germline CDR1 and CDR2 sequences are LGHDT and YNNKEL (reference sequence). As DNA, the CDR3 is TGTGCCAGCAGCCCAGCCACCCGAATAGTGGATGAGCAGTTCTTC. This translates into CASSPATRIVDEQFF.

This clonotype was observed a handful of times. The gene calls are TRBV7-2 and TRBJ2-1; no clear D gene. Germline CDR1 reads SGHTA; CDR2 reads FQGNSA. Trimming stripped 0 bases from V and 8 bases from J, with 11 bases between. The CDR3 consists of 14 residues. The DNA for the CDR3 is TGTGCCAGCAGCTTAGCTGGTCGGGTTGATGAGCAGTTCTTC. It yields the protein CASSLAGRVDEQFF.

The chain joins TRBV13 to TRBJ1-3; perhaps TRBD1 as D (5 bases). Trimming shortened V by 4 bases and J by 0 bases, and 13 bases separated the two germline ends. The CDR3 contains 16 residues. Germline lookup yields CDR1 PRHDT and CDR2 FYEKMQ (reference sequence). CDR3 region: CASSSRGSHSGNTIYF. The CDR3 nucleotides are TGTGCCAGCAGCTCCCGGGGCTCCCACTCTGGAAACACCATATATTTT.

This clonotype has ten or more counts. The V call is TRBV29-1, the J call TRBJ1-1; D not certain. CDR1 and CDR2 (germline): SQVTM, ANQGSEA. The CDR3 consists of 10 residues. Trimming removed 5 bases at V and 10 bases at J, with 11 bases between. The CDR3 loop is CSVLLWGAFF. The CDR3 DNA is TGCAGCGTTCTGCTCTGGGGAGCTTTCTTT.

This clonotype turned up a few times. The V gene is TRBV5-6, the J gene TRBJ2-5; no clear D gene. CDR3 size: 13 residues. Germline values: CDR1 SGHDT, CDR2 YYEEEE. Trimming removed 3 bases at V and 4 bases at J, with 10 bases between. This CDR3 reads CASSWVTGETQYF. In DNA form, the CDR3 reads TGTGCCAGCAGCTGGGTAACGGGAGAGACCCAGTACTTC.

This chain uses TRBV2 with TRBJ2-5; TRBD2 agrees at 12 bases. The germline V gene has CDR1 SNHLY and CDR2 FYNNEI. The V gene end was trimmed by 0 bases and the J gene end by 4 bases; junction bases not matched to a gene: 15. The CDR3 is 20 residues long. This CDR3 reads CASSEALRASGRAKGETQYF. CDR3 in DNA: TGTGCCAGCAGTGAAGCGCTTCGCGCTAGCGGGAGGGCCAAGGGAGAGACCCAGTACTTC.

This clonotype appeared a few times. This rearrangement joins TRBV5-1 to TRBJ1-4; 7 bases match TRBD1. CDR3 length: 15 amino acids. Trimming removed 3 bases from V and 3 bases from J; junction bases left unmatched: 5. The germline CDR1 and CDR2 sequences are SGHRS and YFSETQ. The CDR3 loop is CASSWGDSSNEKLFF. CDR3 in DNA: TGCGCCAGCAGCTGGGGGGACAGCTCTAATGAAAAACTGTTTTTT.

The chain joins TRBV6-5 to TRBJ2-1, with unresolved D. This CDR3 contains 11 residues. V lost 6 bases and J lost 8, with 8 bases in between. CDR1 is MNHEY, CDR2 SVGAGI, per germline. CDR3 sequence: CASRFAHEQFF. For the CDR3, the DNA is TGTGCCAGCAGGTTCGCCCATGAGCAGTTCTTC.

The chain employs TRBV14 and TRBJ2-5; D is unresolved. V lost 1 base and J 0 bases, leaving 12 bases between the germline ends. The CDR3 consists of 16 residues. Germline V gene data show CDR1 as SGHDN and CDR2 as FVKESK. The CDR3 region is CASSQGRPRYQETQYF. The CDR3 DNA sequence: TGTGCCAGCAGCCAAGGGCGTCCCCGATACCAAGAGACCCAGTACTTC.

The V gene is TRBV10-3, the J gene TRBJ2-1; 9 bases fit TRBD1. CDR1 is ENHRY and CDR2 is SYGVKD in the germline V gene. The CDR3 consists of 13 residues. V lost 8 bases, J lost 8 bases, and 7 bases stayed unmatched. The CDR3 spells CAIEQGAGDEQFF. The CDR3 DNA reads TGTGCCATCGAACAGGGGGCAGGCGATGAGCAGTTCTTC.

The CDR3 spells CASREHRGNYGYTF. Here the CDR3 DNA reads TGTGCCAGCAGGGAGCACAGGGGAAACTATGGCTACACCTTC. V gene TRBV12-3 or TRBV12-4 combines with J gene TRBJ1-2, with 7 bases that match TRBD1. J lost 2 bases, V lost 6 bases, and 6 bases had no gene match. The CDR3 spans 14 residues.

The chain carries TRBV6-2 or TRBV6-3 and TRBJ2-7; tentatively, D is TRBD2 (6 bases). The V end was cut by 4 bases, the J end by 5 bases, with 15 bases between. This CDR3 spans 14 amino acids. Germline loops: CDR1 MNHEY, CDR2 SVGEGT. The CDR3 loop is CASSWSGVGHEQYF. The DNA of the CDR3 is TGTGCCAGCAGTTGGTCGGGAGTTGGGCACGAGCAGTACTTC.